This T cell receptor (beta chain) was captured in a study of human T cells and chemical hapten exposure. Whole-study context: Sensitization applied 2% DPC to around 2 cm by around 2 cm of upper inner arm skin.

The trim removed 2 bases at V and 6 bases at J, leaving 4 bases unmatched. The CDR3 loop spans 16 amino acids. Per the germline V gene, CDR1 is LGHNA and CDR2 is YSLEER. TCRdb recomputed calls from the RACE reads with MiXCR, one row per CDR3 protein. The table lists 95,000 or so distinct CDR3 sequences, roughly a tenth of them singletons. Time point: patch test 1, 2 weeks after DPC sensitization. The treatment denotes: therapeutic diphenylcyclopropenone sensitization with weekly scalp DPC. The sequencing here drew on whole blood, taken in connection with sensitization to the hapten diphenylcyclopropenone (DPC). The V gene is TRBV4-3, the J gene TRBJ2-1; 13 nucleotides align to TRBD2. The TCR comes from a middle-aged man with alopecia areata. Some clones in this sample may be carry-over from other donors' samples. The CDR3 here is CASSQRTSGSFNEQFF. The CDR3 nucleotides read TGCGCCAGCAGCCAAAGGACTAGCGGGAGTTTCAATGAGCAGTTCTTC.